One sample yielded the 30 T cell receptor beta chains listed below, sequenced in a study of identical twins. Each CDR3 protein is one row after TCRdb ran MiXCR on the 5' RACE reads. The sample gives about 250,000 distinct CDR3 sequences, more than 13% of which show up once; 8.8% is in the top ten. Sequences were obtained from memory (CD45RO+) T cells sorted from blood. The receptor source for this set is a woman under 30 in good health.

This clonotype was seen more than once but under ten times. V usage is TRBV20-1 and J usage is TRBJ2-7; possibly TRBD2 for D (5 bases). The CDR3 extends over 13 amino acids. The ends were cut back, 0 bases at V and 9 bases at J, with 15 bases in the middle. Germline V gives CDR1 DFQATT, CDR2 SNEGSKA (reference sequence). CDR3 DNA: TGCAGTGCTAGAGATCCGGGGAGTAAGGGGCAGTACTTC. It is translated as CSARDPGSKGQYF.

The genes are TRBV5-1 and TRBJ2-1; D possibly corresponds to TRBD2 (5 bases). The CDR3 runs 14 residues. Germline CDR1 and CDR2: SGHRS and YFSETQ. With 0 bases removed from V and 9 bases from J, the gap between germline ends came to 13 bases. In DNA form, the CDR3 reads TGCGCCAGCAGCTTGGTTAGCGCAGCCGTTGAGCAGTTCTTC. Translating gives CASSLVSAAVEQFF.

This clonotype was picked up a small number of times. The V and J genes are TRBV5-1 and TRBJ2-5; D is uncertain. Germline V lookup: CDR1 SGHRS, CDR2 YFSETQ. There are 13 residues in the CDR3. V lost 5 bases and J 2 bases, leaving 10 bases between the germline ends. CDR3 DNA: TGCGCCAGCAGGGGGTCCGATCAAGAGACCCAGTACTTC. This sequence encodes CASRGSDQETQYF.

The chain couples TRBV20-1 to TRBJ1-4; 7 bases match TRBD1. The junction had 11 bases not matched to a gene; V was cut back by 3 bases and J by 7 bases. Germline V gene data show CDR1 as DFQATT and CDR2 as SNEGSKA (reference sequence). The CDR3 length is 15 residues. The CDR3 loop reads CSARQQGRDGEKLFF. The CDR3, as DNA: TGCAGTGCTAGGCAACAGGGGCGTGATGGTGAAAAACTGTTTTTT.

The chain combines TRBV12-3 or TRBV12-4 with TRBJ1-4; D remains unclear. There are 13 residues in the CDR3. V lost 8 bases and J 8 bases, leaving 15 bases between the germline ends. CDR3 nucleotides: TGTGCCAGCCGCCCGGCAGGACGCGAAAAACTGTTTTTT. Residues: CASRPAGREKLFF.

The chain recombines TRBV10-3 with TRBJ1-6, with D maybe TRBD1 (6 bases). Germline CDR1 reads ENHRY; CDR2 reads SYGVKD. This CDR3 is 13 amino acids long. The V end lost 10 bases, the J end lost 6 bases, and 13 bases lay between the germline ends. CDR3 loop: CATRTEGNSPLHF. In nucleotides, the CDR3 is TGTGCCACGAGGACAGAGGGTAATTCACCCCTCCACTTT.

This clonotype occurred many times. This chain links TRBV12-3 or TRBV12-4 with TRBJ1-3, with 8 bases identical to TRBD1. There are 13 residues in the CDR3. After removal of 9 bases from V and 8 bases from J, the junction contained 9 bases not matched to a gene. CDR3 nucleotide sequence: TGTGCCAGGATGAGGGACAGGCTCGACACCATATATTTT. This gives the protein CARMRDRLDTIYF.

In this sample, this clonotype turned up many times. J is TRBJ2-2 and V is TRBV12-3 or TRBV12-4; 10 bases match TRBD1. This CDR3 region has 15 residues. After removal of 5 bases from V and 8 bases from J, the junction contained 8 bases not matched to a gene. The CDR3 loop reads CASSVDRGYRGELFF. The CDR3 bases are TGTGCCAGCAGTGTGGACAGGGGGTATCGTGGGGAGCTGTTTTTT.

The table lists this clonotype with a few counts. The V and J genes are TRBV11-2 and TRBJ1-2, with 7 bases lining up with TRBD1. Germline V gene data show CDR1 as SGHAT and CDR2 as FQNNGV. There are 13 residues in the CDR3. J was trimmed by 5 bases and V by 4 bases; bases with no gene match: 4. In DNA, the CDR3 is TGTGCCAGCAGCTCGACAGGGTATTATGGCTACACCTTC. Amino acids: CASSSTGYYGYTF. The variable domain in full, with the rest retrieved from reference TRBV11-2 and TRBJ1-2, is EAGVAQSPRYKIIEKRQSVAFWCNPISGHATLYWYQQILGQGPKLLIQFQNNGVVDDSQLPKDRFSAERLKGVDSTLKIQPAKLEDSAVYLCASSSTGYYGYTFGSGTRLTVV.

This clonotype was observed a handful of times. The chain uses TRBV20-1 and TRBJ1-5; no clear D. The CDR3 consists of 12 residues. CDR1 is DFQATT, CDR2 SNEGSKA, per germline (reference sequence). V was trimmed by 2 bases and J by 3 bases, leaving 5 bases between them. The CDR3 DNA follows: TGCAGTGCTAGAAGGCCCAATCAGCCCCAGCATTTT. This gives the protein CSARRPNQPQHF.

This clonotype was counted only a few times. The chain employs TRBV11-3 and TRBJ2-5; no clear D gene. The CDR3 totals 12 residues. The V gene lost 4 bases and the J gene lost 5 bases, with 8 bases spanning the gap. CDR1 and CDR2 (germline): SGHNT, YENEEA. CDR3 DNA sequence: TGTGCCAGCAGCTCCGAAGGGGAGACCCAGTACTTC. Protein product: CASSSEGETQYF.

This clonotype has more than one count but fewer than ten. This rearrangement joins TRBV24-1 to TRBJ2-3; 9 bases are shared with TRBD2. This CDR3 spans 15 amino acids. After removal of 3 bases from V and 2 bases from J, the junction contained 2 bases not matched to a gene. The germline CDR1 and CDR2 sequences are KGHDR and SFDVKD. The DNA for the CDR3 is TGTGCCACCAGTGATGCGGGGGGGACCACAGATACGCAGTATTTT. This codes for CATSDAGGTTDTQYF.

The chain employs TRBV7-2 and TRBJ1-6; unclear D gene. Trimming pared 2 bases from V and 9 bases from J, leaving 5 bases between. The CDR3 sequence is 12 residues long. Germline V CDR1 and CDR2: SGHTA, FQGNSA. CDR3 loop: CASSLNRSPLHF. DNA for the CDR3: TGTGCCAGCAGCTTAAATCGTTCACCCCTCCACTTT.

The chain links TRBV7-2 to TRBJ2-1; D unclear. Trimming left V 5 bases short and J 10 bases short, with 9 bases between. This CDR3 has 11 amino acids. Germline CDR1 is SGHTA and CDR2 is FQGNSA. The CDR3 DNA follows: TGTGCCAGCAGCCAACAACAGGAGCAGTTCTTC. Its protein is CASSQQQEQFF.

This clonotype came up a few times. The chain has TRBV18 and TRBJ1-2; D is perhaps TRBD1 (5 bases). The germline V gene encodes CDR1 KGHSH and CDR2 LQKENI. V gave up 0 bases and J gave up 6 bases, with 11 bases separating them. There are 14 residues in the CDR3. For the CDR3, the DNA is TGTGCCAGCTCACCACCCAGGGAGTCGAATGGCTACACCTTC. Translation gives CASSPPRESNGYTF.

This clonotype appeared a few times. The chain employs TRBV28 and TRBJ1-1, with D hard to call. CDR1 is MDHEN, CDR2 SYDVKM, per germline. V lost 6 bases and J lost 4, with 21 bases in between. This CDR3 region has 16 residues. The CDR3 bases are TGTGCCAGCAGGGCGAGTCTGGGGTTTGGTGGCACTGAAGCTTTCTTT. Its protein is CASRASLGFGGTEAFF.

This clonotype was detected many times. The CDR3 sequence: CASRFGLAGAHEQYF. The CDR3 region has the DNA TGTGCCAGCCGATTTGGACTAGCGGGAGCCCACGAGCAGTACTTC. The rearrangement uses TRBV6-1 and TRBJ2-7, with 13 nucleotides matching TRBD2. The CDR3 totals 15 residues. Trimming took 8 bases from V and 5 from J; bases not matched to a gene: 9. The germline CDR1 and CDR2 sequences are MNHNS and SASEGT.

This chain joins TRBV2 and TRBJ2-1, with D possibly being TRBD2 (5 bases). With 6 bases removed from V and 9 bases from J, the gap between germline ends came to 15 bases. CDR1 and CDR2 from the germline V gene are SNHLY and FYNNEI. The CDR3 runs to 13 residues. The CDR3 here is CASRDSAWGEQFF. DNA of the CDR3: TGTGCCAGCAGGGATAGCGCCTGGGGTGAGCAGTTCTTC.

This clonotype was seen repeatedly, ten times or more. One junction end disagrees with the germline gene, perhaps due to a read error. This chain links TRBV7-9 with TRBJ1-1; D is uncertain. Germline loops: CDR1 SEHNR, CDR2 FQNEAQ (reference sequence). The CDR3 length is 13 residues. DNA for the CDR3: TGCGCCAGCAGCTTGGTCGCGAACACTGAAGCTTTCTTT. Translation gives CASSLVANTEAFF. Full variable domain (rest looked up from reference TRBV7-9 and TRBJ1-1): DTGVSQNPRHKITKRGQNVTFRCDPISEHNRLYWYRQTLGQGPEFLTYFQNEAQLEKSRLLSDRFSAERPKGSFSTLEIQRTEQGDSAMYLCASSLVANTEAFFGQGTRLTVV.

This clonotype was detected a few times. The chain employs TRBV7-2 and TRBJ1-1, with a possible D match to TRBD1 (6 bases). Germline V gene data show CDR1 as SGHTA and CDR2 as FQGNSA. The CDR3 covers 13 residues. Trimming shortened V by 6 bases and J by 7 bases, and 15 bases separated the two germline ends. The CDR3 sequence: CASRSDQGHEAFF. The CDR3 nucleotides are TGTGCCAGCAGGTCCGACCAGGGGCATGAAGCTTTCTTT.

This chain links TRBV6-2 or TRBV6-3 with TRBJ2-1; a possible D gene is TRBD2 (5 bases). V was pared by 6 bases and J by 1 base, with 13 bases between. Per the germline V gene, CDR1 is MNHEY and CDR2 is SVGEGT. The CDR3 spans 15 residues. The CDR3 DNA reads as TGTGCCAGCAGATTTAGCGTTGATTCCTACAATGAGCAGTTCTTC. Translation: CASRFSVDSYNEQFF.

The chain is built from TRBV6-1 and TRBJ1-2, with D possibly matching TRBD1 (5 bases). The germline V gene encodes CDR1 MNHNS and CDR2 SASEGT. V shed 6 bases and J shed 4 bases, with 6 bases lying between them. The CDR3 totals 11 residues. The CDR3 loop is CASSQGYGYTF. Written as DNA, the CDR3 is TGTGCCAGCAGCCAGGGCTATGGCTACACCTTC.

This clonotype was recorded at least ten times. This chain links TRBV5-5 with TRBJ2-3; 8 bases align to TRBD1. V shed 4 bases and J 4 bases; nucleotides not matched to a gene: 8. Germline loops: CDR1 SGHKS, CDR2 YYEKEE (reference sequence). The CDR3 length is 15 residues. The DNA for the CDR3 is TGTGCCAGCAGCCACGACAGGGGTGGCCCAGATACGCAGTATTTT. Its translation: CASSHDRGGPDTQYF.

This rearrangement joins TRBV12-3 or TRBV12-4 to TRBJ2-2, with 10 nucleotides matching TRBD1. The V segment lost 8 bases and the J segment 4 bases; nucleotides outside the gene matches: 1. CDR3 length equals 13 residues. For the CDR3, the DNA is TGTGCCAGCCGGACAGGGGGCACCGGGGAGCTGTTTTTT. Translated: CASRTGGTGELFF.

The chain employs TRBV25-1 and TRBJ2-5, with no clear D. Germline V CDR1 and CDR2: MGHDK, SYGVNS. The CDR3 loop spans 14 amino acids. The V end was cut by 2 bases, the J end by 5 bases, with 12 bases between. The CDR3 protein is CASSEVGAVETQYF. The CDR3 region has the DNA TGTGCCAGCAGTGAAGTGGGCGCGGTGGAGACCCAGTACTTC.

This clonotype was picked up a small number of times. V is TRBV20-1 and J is TRBJ1-1; tentatively, D is TRBD1 (6 bases). V shed 2 bases and J shed 2 bases, with 15 bases lying between them. The CDR3 sequence is 15 residues long. The germline V gene has CDR1 DFQATT and CDR2 SNEGSKA (reference sequence). CDR3 sequence reads: CSARPFTRGNTEAFF. The CDR3 DNA is TGCAGTGCTAGACCATTCACCAGGGGAAACACTGAAGCTTTCTTT.

The gene calls are TRBV7-8 and TRBJ1-4; TRBD1 might be the D (6 bases). Per germline, CDR1 SGHVS and CDR2 FQNEAQ. The V and J ends lost 2 bases and 11 bases respectively, with 15 bases between them. The CDR3 runs to 14 residues. The CDR3 spells CASSLLAGAEKLFF. The CDR3 bases are TGTGCCAGCAGCTTACTGGCAGGGGCAGAGAAACTGTTTTTT.

This clonotype has more than one count but fewer than ten. V is TRBV7-2 and J is TRBJ2-5; 12 nucleotides line up with TRBD2. The J segment lost 1 base and the V segment lost 9 bases, leaving 12 bases of the junction unmatched. Germline loops: CDR1 SGHTA, CDR2 FQGNSA. The CDR3 has 17 amino acids. CDR3 protein: CASARGGLAGFQETQYF. CDR3 DNA: TGTGCCAGTGCACGGGGGGGACTAGCGGGCTTCCAAGAGACCCAGTACTTC. Using reference TRBV7-2 and TRBJ2-5 for the parts outside the CDR3, the full variable domain is GAGVSQSPSNKVTEKGKDVELRCDPISGHTALYWYRQSLGQGLEFLIYFQGNSAPDKSGLPSDRFSAERTGGSVSTLTIQRTQQEDSAVYLCASARGGLAGFQETQYFGPGTRLLVL.

This clonotype was counted only a few times. The chain employs TRBV15 and TRBJ2-1, with D hard to call. Trimming cost V 0 bases and J 0 bases, with 9 bases left between them. CDR1 and CDR2 (germline): LNHNV, YYDKDF (reference sequence). This CDR3 contains 16 residues. CDR3 protein: CATSRDGGHSYNEQFF. The CDR3 bases are TGTGCCACCAGCAGAGATGGCGGTCACTCCTACAATGAGCAGTTCTTC.

At least ten counts were recorded for this clonotype. The chain has TRBV6-2 or TRBV6-3 and TRBJ2-1; TRBD2 matches 13 bases. The CDR3 extends over 15 amino acids. Germline values: CDR1 MNHEY, CDR2 SVGEGT. The V gene end was trimmed by 5 bases and the J gene end by 9 bases; junction bases not matched to a gene: 7. CDR3 nucleotides: TGTGCCAGCAGTCCCCCACTAGCGGGAGGGACTGAGCAGTTCTTC. It is translated as CASSPPLAGGTEQFF.